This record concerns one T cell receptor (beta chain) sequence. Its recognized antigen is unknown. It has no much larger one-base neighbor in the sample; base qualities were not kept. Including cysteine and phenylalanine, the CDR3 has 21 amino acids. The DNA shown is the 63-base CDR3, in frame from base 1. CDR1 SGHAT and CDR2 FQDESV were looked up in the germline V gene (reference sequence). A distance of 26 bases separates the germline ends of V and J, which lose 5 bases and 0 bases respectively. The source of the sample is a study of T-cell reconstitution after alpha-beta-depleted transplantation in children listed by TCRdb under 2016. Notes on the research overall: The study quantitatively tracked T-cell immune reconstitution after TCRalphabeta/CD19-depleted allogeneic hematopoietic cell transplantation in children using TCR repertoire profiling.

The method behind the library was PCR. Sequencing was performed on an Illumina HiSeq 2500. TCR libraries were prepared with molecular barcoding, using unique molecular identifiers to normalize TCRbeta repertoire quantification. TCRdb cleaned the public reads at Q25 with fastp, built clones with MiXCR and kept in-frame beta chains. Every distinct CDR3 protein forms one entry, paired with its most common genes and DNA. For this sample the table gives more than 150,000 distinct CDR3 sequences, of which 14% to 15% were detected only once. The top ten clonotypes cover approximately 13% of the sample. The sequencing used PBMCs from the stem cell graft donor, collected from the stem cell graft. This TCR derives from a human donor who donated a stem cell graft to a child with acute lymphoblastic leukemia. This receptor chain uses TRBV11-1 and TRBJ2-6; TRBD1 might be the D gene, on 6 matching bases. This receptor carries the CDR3 CASSPVAVRTVHLSGANVLTF. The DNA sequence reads TGTGCCAGCAGCCCCGTAGCCGTAAGGACAGTTCACCTCTCTGGGGCCAACGTCCTGACTTTC.